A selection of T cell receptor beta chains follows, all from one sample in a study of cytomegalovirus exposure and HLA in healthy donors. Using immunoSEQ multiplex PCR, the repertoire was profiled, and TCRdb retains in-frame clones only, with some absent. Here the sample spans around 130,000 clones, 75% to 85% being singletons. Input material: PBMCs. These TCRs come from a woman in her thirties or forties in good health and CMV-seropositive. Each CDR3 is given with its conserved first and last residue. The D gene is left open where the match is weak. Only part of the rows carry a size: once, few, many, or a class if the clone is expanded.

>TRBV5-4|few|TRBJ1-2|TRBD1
CASWGQGASDGYTF
TGTGCCAGCTGGGGACAGGGGGCGTCTGACGGCTACACCTTC
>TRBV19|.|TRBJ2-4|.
CASSIGLAEPPKNIQYF
TGTGCCAGTAGTATAGGGTTGGCGGAACCTCCCAAAAACATTCAGTACTTC
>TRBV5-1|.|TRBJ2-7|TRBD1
CASSQTGTVAYEQYF
TGCGCCAGCAGCCAAACCGGGACAGTGGCCTACGAGCAGTACTTC
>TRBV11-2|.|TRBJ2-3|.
CASSPEGSPFRGDTQYF
TGTGCCAGCAGCCCGGAGGGTTCGCCATTCCGGGGAGATACGCAGTATTTT
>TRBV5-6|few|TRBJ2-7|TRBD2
CASSLTLAGVDYEQYF
TGTGCCAGCAGCTTGACTCTAGCGGGAGTCGACTACGAGCAGTACTTC
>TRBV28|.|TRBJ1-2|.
CASSPFDGYTF
TGTGCCAGCAGTCCGTTCGATGGCTACACCTTC
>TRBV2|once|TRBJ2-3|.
CASSARGGSTDTQYF
TGTGCCAGCAGCGCCAGGGGTGGGAGCACAGATACGCAGTATTTT
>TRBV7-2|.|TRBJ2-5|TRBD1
CASNPDRGGETQYF
TGTGCCAGCAACCCGGACAGGGGAGGAGAGACCCAGTACTTC
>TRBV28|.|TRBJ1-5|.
CASSLFGRNQPQHF
TGTGCCAGCAGTTTATTTGGGCGCAATCAGCCCCAGCATTTT
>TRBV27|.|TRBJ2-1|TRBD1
CASRPSHRGLLFGYNEQFF
TGTGCCAGCAGACCTTCCCACAGGGGGCTCTTGTTTGGGTACAATGAGCAGTTCTTC
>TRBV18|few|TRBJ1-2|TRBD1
CASSLGQGLDYGYTF
TGTGCCAGCTCACTGGGACAGGGTCTGGACTATGGCTACACCTTC
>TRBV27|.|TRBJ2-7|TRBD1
CASSPGTAYEQYF
TGTGCCAGCAGTCCCGGGACAGCCTACGAGCAGTACTTC
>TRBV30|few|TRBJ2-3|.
CAWSSTPDTQYF
TGTGCCTGGAGTTCTACCCCAGATACGCAGTATTTT
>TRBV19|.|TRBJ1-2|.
CASSRGYSYTF
TGTGCCAGTAGTCGCGGGTATAGCTACACCTTC
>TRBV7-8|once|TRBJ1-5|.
CASSLGTGGGQPQHF
TGTGCCAGCAGCCTCGGGACTGGCGGGGGTCAGCCCCAGCATTTT
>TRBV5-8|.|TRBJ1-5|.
CASSLGLNSNQPQHF
TGTGCCAGCAGCTTGGGACTTAATAGCAATCAGCCCCAGCATTTT
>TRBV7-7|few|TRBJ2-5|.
CASSLVGGTETQYF
TGTGCTAGCAGCTTAGTCGGGGGTACAGAGACCCAGTACTTC
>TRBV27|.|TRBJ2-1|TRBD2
CASSFRLAGGVNEQFF
TGTGCCAGCAGTTTCCGACTAGCGGGAGGTGTTAATGAGCAGTTCTTC
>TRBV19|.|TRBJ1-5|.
CASDRGRGSGQPQHF
TGTGCCAGTGACCGAGGGAGGGGTTCTGGTCAGCCCCAGCATTTT
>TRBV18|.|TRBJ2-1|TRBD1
CASSPQIGTAIHNEQFF
TGTGCCAGCTCACCCCAAATCGGGACAGCTATCCACAATGAGCAGTTCTTC
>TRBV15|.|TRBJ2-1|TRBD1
CATSRLRDSRIKGEQFF
TGTGCCACCAGCAGGCTCCGGGACAGCAGGATAAAGGGTGAGCAGTTCTTC
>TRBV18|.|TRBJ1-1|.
CASSPQTMRGLNTEAFF
TGTGCCAGCTCACCCCAAACAATGAGGGGACTAAACACTGAAGCTTTCTTT
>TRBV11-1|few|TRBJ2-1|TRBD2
CASSPRVTSGAEQFF
TGTGCCAGCAGCCCCCGAGTGACTAGCGGGGCTGAGCAGTTCTTC
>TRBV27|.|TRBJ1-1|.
CASSLGRGGHTEAFF
TGTGCCAGCAGTTTAGGACGGGGAGGGCACACTGAAGCTTTCTTT
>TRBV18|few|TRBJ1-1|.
CASSQGRDMNTEAFF
TGTGCCAGCTCACAGGGACGGGACATGAACACTGAAGCTTTCTTT
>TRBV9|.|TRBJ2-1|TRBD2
CASSVAPTSGLYNEQFF
TGTGCCAGCAGCGTAGCCCCTACTAGCGGGTTATACAATGAGCAGTTCTTC
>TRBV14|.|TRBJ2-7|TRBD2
CASSQPGLAGGYEQYF
TGTGCCAGCAGCCAGCCGGGACTAGCGGGAGGTTACGAGCAGTACTTC
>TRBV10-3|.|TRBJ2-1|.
CAISQAHNEQFF
TGTGCCATCAGTCAGGCCCACAATGAGCAGTTCTTC
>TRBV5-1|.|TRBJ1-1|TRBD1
CASGPGQGSPRAFF
TGCGCCAGCGGACCGGGACAGGGGTCCCCCCGAGCTTTCTTT
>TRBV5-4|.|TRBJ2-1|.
CASSTTDNEQFF
TGTGCCAGCAGCACGACAGATAATGAGCAGTTCTTC
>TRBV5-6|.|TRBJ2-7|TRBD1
CASSGTGVVGEQYF
TGTGCCAGCAGTGGGACAGGGGTTGTCGGCGAGCAGTACTTC
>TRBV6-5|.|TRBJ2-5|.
CASSYNRQEEQYF
TGTGCCAGCAGTTACAACAGACAGGAAGAGCAGTACTTC
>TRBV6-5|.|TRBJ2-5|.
CASSYSMALAVETQYF
TGTGCCAGCAGTTACTCGATGGCCCTAGCTGTTGAGACCCAGTACTTC
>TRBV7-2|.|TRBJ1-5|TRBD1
CASSLARGVGDSDSNQPQHF
TGTGCCAGCAGCTTAGCTAGAGGGGTCGGGGACAGTGATAGCAATCAGCCCCAGCATTTT
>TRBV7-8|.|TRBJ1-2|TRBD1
CASSLGGQGNYGYTF
TGTGCCAGCAGCTTAGGAGGACAGGGGAACTATGGCTACACCTTC
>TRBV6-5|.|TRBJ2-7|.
CASSYSWQGYEQYF
TGTGCCAGCAGTTACTCATGGCAGGGTTACGAGCAGTACTTC
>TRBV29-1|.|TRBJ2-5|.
CSVGPGETQYF
TGCAGCGTTGGGCCAGGAGAGACCCAGTACTTC
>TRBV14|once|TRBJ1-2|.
CASSRGGFTYGYTF
TGTGCCAGCAGCCGCGGGGGTTTTACCTATGGCTACACCTTC